Listed below are T cell receptor beta chains from one sample, sequenced in a study of T-cell reconstitution after alpha-beta-depleted transplantation in children. TCRdb re-called the PCR reads through MiXCR, storing one row per CDR3 protein. Among about 500,000 distinct CDR3 sequences listed, approximately 32% were seen once. The starting material was PBMCs from the stem cell graft donor, obtained from the stem cell graft. These receptors all come from a human donor who donated a stem cell graft to a child with aplastic anemia. The CDR3 runs from the conserved cysteine through the conserved F or W. The D gene is left open where the match is weak. Size is omitted from some rows. Given values are once, few, many or a class for expanded clones.

d_gene	v_gene	abundance	j_gene	CDR3nt	CDR3aa
NA	TRBV7-2	few	TRBJ1-4	TGTGCCAGCGCAAGGGACGGCACTAATGAAAAACTGTTTTTT	CASARDGTNEKLFF
NA	TRBV29-1	NA	TRBJ2-5	TGCAGCGTTAAGACAGGCCCGTATAAGACCCAGTACTTC	CSVKTGPYKTQYF
TRBD2	TRBV5-5	few	TRBJ2-1	TGTGCCAGCAGCTGGGAGCTAGCGGGAGGGTTCAATGAGCAGTTCTTC	CASSWELAGGFNEQFF
TRBD2	TRBV7-6	NA	TRBJ2-1	TGTGCCAGCAGCCTTAGCGGGAGGGCCACGGTAATAGGTGGTGAGCAGTTCTTC	CASSLSGRATVIGGEQFF
NA	TRBV11-2	few	TRBJ2-5	TGTGCCAGCAGTCAATATGGTAACAGACAAGAGACCCAGTACTTC	CASSQYGNRQETQYF
NA	TRBV20-1	NA	TRBJ2-7	TGCAGTGCCCCAGGGGGGTCCTACGAGCAGTACTTC	CSAPGGSYEQYF
NA	TRBV12-3/TRBV12-4	few	TRBJ1-2	TGTGCCAGCAGACCCTCGGGGGCGCCGGATGGCTACACCTTC	CASRPSGAPDGYTF
TRBD1	TRBV14	once	TRBJ2-3	TGTGCCAGCAGCCTCTGGACAGGGATACGCACAGATACGCATTATTTT	CASSLWTGIRTDTHYF
TRBD1	TRBV12-3/TRBV12-4	few	TRBJ2-7	TGTGCCAGCAGTTTGACAGGGGTCACCCACGAGCAGTACTTC	CASSLTGVTHEQYF
NA	TRBV9	few	TRBJ2-1	TGTGCCAGCAGCGGCGGGCAAAGGACCCCTTATTTCTTC	CASSGGQRTPYFF
TRBD2	TRBV5-1	few	TRBJ2-1	TGCGCCAGCAGCTTGGATGGAGCGGGATCCTACAATGAGCAGTTCTTC	CASSLDGAGSYNEQFF
NA	TRBV29-1	few	TRBJ2-1	TGCAGCCGGACGCACGACAATGAGCAGTTCTTC	CSRTHDNEQFF
NA	TRBV14	few	TRBJ2-5	TGTGCCAGCAGCCAAGCTGAGACCCAGTACTTC	CASSQAETQYF
TRBD1	TRBV12-3/TRBV12-4	NA	TRBJ1-2	TGTGCCAGCAGTTTAGCCATGAGGACAGGGAATGGCTACACCTTC	CASSLAMRTGNGYTF
NA	TRBV6-2/TRBV6-3	NA	TRBJ2-6	TGTGCCAGTATGGGGGGCTCTGGGGCCAACGGCCTGACTTTC	CASMGGSGANGLTF
NA	TRBV19	few	TRBJ1-1	TGTGCCAGTAGTACCTCGGGATGGGGCACTGAAGCTTTCTTT	CASSTSGWGTEAFF
NA	TRBV2	few	TRBJ1-1	TGTGCCGGAAAAATCGGGCGGGACACTGAAGCTTTCTTT	CAGKIGRDTEAFF
TRBD1	TRBV5-4	few	TRBJ2-5	TGTGCCAGCAGCCCCCCGGACAGGGGGGAGACCCAGTACTTC	CASSPPDRGETQYF
TRBD2	TRBV5-1	NA	TRBJ2-1	TGCGCCAGCAGCATACTTAGCGGGAGTACCTACAATGAGCAGTTCTTC	CASSILSGSTYNEQFF
TRBD1	TRBV5-1	NA	TRBJ2-5	TGCGCCAGCAGCTCAGGGGGAGAAGGGACCCAGTACTTC	CASSSGGEGTQYF
NA	TRBV20-1	NA	TRBJ1-5	TGCAGTGCTCAACAGACAGGAAGCAATCAGCCCCAGCATTTT	CSAQQTGSNQPQHF
NA	TRBV5-5	few	TRBJ2-7	TGTGCCAGCAGCTTCACTCGGGACTACGAGCAGTACTTC	CASSFTRDYEQYF
TRBD1	TRBV12-3/TRBV12-4	NA	TRBJ1-2	TGTGCCAGCAGTGTCCCGGGACAGGGCTGGTACGGCTACACCTTC	CASSVPGQGWYGYTF
NA	TRBV10-3	NA	TRBJ1-3	TGTGCCATCAGTCCAGAAACGAGGGCCGACTCTGGAAACACCATATATTTT	CAISPETRADSGNTIYF
NA	TRBV7-2	NA	TRBJ1-1	TGTGCCAGCAGTTACCCGGGACGGGCCACTGAAGCTTTCTTT	CASSYPGRATEAFF
NA	TRBV30	few	TRBJ1-2	TGTGCCTGGAACGAATACTATGGCTACACCTTC	CAWNEYYGYTF
TRBD1	TRBV11-1	few	TRBJ2-2	TGTGCCAGCAGCTTAGCCGGCAGGGGGCCTGAGGGCTTCACCGGGGAGCTGTTTTTT	CASSLAGRGPEGFTGELFF
NA	TRBV7-9	NA	TRBJ2-3	TGTGCCAGCGCCGGGTTCCCATCCCCAGATACGCAGTATTTT	CASAGFPSPDTQYF
NA	TRBV12-1	NA	TRBJ1-1	TGTGCCAGCAGCTCGACGGGACAGGTGAACACTGAAGCTTTCTTT	CASSSTGQVNTEAFF
NA	TRBV5-1	few	TRBJ2-2	TGCGCCAGCAGCATCGGGACTGCCGACACCGGGGAGCTGTTTTTT	CASSIGTADTGELFF
NA	TRBV30	NA	TRBJ1-5	TGTGCCTGGAGTGGGGAGGCCTATCAGCCCCAGCATTTT	CAWSGEAYQPQHF
TRBD1	TRBV6-2/TRBV6-3	NA	TRBJ2-1	TGTGCCAGCAGTTACGGGACAGGGTTTAGTGAGCAGTTCTTC	CASSYGTGFSEQFF
TRBD1	TRBV3-1	few	TRBJ1-1	TGTGCCAGCAGCCAAGAGGAGGGGGCATACACTGAAGCTTTCTTT	CASSQEEGAYTEAFF
NA	TRBV6-4	NA	TRBJ2-5	TGTGCCAGCAGTGTGCCAACGGGCAATCAAGAGACCCAGTACTTC	CASSVPTGNQETQYF
TRBD1	TRBV6-1	NA	TRBJ1-1	TGTGCCAGCAGGGGGACAGGGGGAGTATCTGAAGCTTTCTTT	CASRGTGGVSEAFF
NA	TRBV6-1	NA	TRBJ2-1	TGTGCCAGCAGTGGAGACTACAGCTACAATGAGCAGTTCTTC	CASSGDYSYNEQFF
NA	TRBV15	few	TRBJ1-1	TGTGCCACCAGCAGAGGAAGGGTGCCTGAAGCTTTCTTT	CATSRGRVPEAFF
NA	TRBV9	NA	TRBJ1-6	TGTGCCAGCAGCGTAGTACCGTTGAATTCACCCCTCCACTTT	CASSVVPLNSPLHF
NA	TRBV5-6	few	TRBJ1-4	TGTGCCAGCAGCTTGAGGCCGAGGGGCGAAAAACTGTTTTTT	CASSLRPRGEKLFF
NA	TRBV12-3/TRBV12-4	NA	TRBJ2-1	TGTGCCAGCAGGGCCGGACTTGTTGAGCAGTTCTTC	CASRAGLVEQFF
NA	TRBV7-9	NA	TRBJ1-5	TGTGCCAGCAGCCATCAGGGAGATCAGCCCCAGCATTTT	CASSHQGDQPQHF
NA	TRBV6-1	many	TRBJ1-2	TGTGCCAGCAGTGAATGGAATCTAGACAGGAATGGCTACACCTTC	CASSEWNLDRNGYTF
NA	TRBV6-1	few	TRBJ2-1	TGTGCCAGCAGTCGACTAGTACAGGATGAGCAGTTCTTC	CASSRLVQDEQFF
TRBD1	TRBV5-8	NA	TRBJ2-2	TGTGCCAGCGTAGACAGGGTTAACACCGGGGAGCTGTTTTTT	CASVDRVNTGELFF
NA	TRBV25-1	NA	TRBJ1-4	TGTGCCAGCAGTGGGACAACTGGTAATGAAAAACTGTTTTTT	CASSGTTGNEKLFF
NA	TRBV18	NA	TRBJ2-1	TGTGCCAGCTCACAGACAGCGAACAATGAGCAGTTCTTC	CASSQTANNEQFF
NA	TRBV12-3/TRBV12-4	few	TRBJ1-5	TGTGCCAGCAGTCCCCGTCAGAGAGCTCAGCCCCAGCATTTT	CASSPRQRAQPQHF
NA	TRBV6-1	few	TRBJ1-5	TGTGCCAGCAGTCAATACTCGATTGGGGTTCAGCCCCAGCATTTT	CASSQYSIGVQPQHF
NA	TRBV7-3	few	TRBJ2-4	TGTGCCAGCAGCTTAAACTCCAAAAACATTCAGTACTTC	CASSLNSKNIQYF
NA	TRBV30	NA	TRBJ2-6	TGTGCCTGGGAACAGGGACTCTCTGGGGCCAACGTCCTGACTTTC	CAWEQGLSGANVLTF
NA	TRBV21-1	few	TRBJ1-2	TGTGCCAGCCCAAGTCCCGCAGAAACCTATGGCTACACCTTC	CASPSPAETYGYTF
TRBD2	TRBV7-2	NA	TRBJ2-2	TGTGCCAGCAGCTTCCCCGGACTAGCGGGAGCCACCGGGGAGCTGTTTTTT	CASSFPGLAGATGELFF
TRBD1	TRBV29-1	NA	TRBJ2-3	TGCAGCTTCCTAAGCCGGGACAGAAGCACAGATACGCAGTATTTT	CSFLSRDRSTDTQYF
TRBD1	TRBV6-1	NA	TRBJ2-1	TGTGCCAGCAAAGGGCGAGACAGGGACAATGAGCAGTTCTTC	CASKGRDRDNEQFF